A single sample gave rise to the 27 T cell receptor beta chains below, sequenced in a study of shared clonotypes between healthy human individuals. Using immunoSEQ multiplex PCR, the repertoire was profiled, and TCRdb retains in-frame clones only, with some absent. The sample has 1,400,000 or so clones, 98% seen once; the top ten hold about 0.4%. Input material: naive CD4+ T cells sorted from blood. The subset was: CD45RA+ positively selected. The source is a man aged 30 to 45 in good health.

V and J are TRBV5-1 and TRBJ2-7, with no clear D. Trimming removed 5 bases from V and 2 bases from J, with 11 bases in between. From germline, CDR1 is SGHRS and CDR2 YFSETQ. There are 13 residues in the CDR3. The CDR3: CASRGGGTYEQYF. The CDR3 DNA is TGCGCCAGCAGAGGTGGCGGCACCTACGAGCAGTACTTC.

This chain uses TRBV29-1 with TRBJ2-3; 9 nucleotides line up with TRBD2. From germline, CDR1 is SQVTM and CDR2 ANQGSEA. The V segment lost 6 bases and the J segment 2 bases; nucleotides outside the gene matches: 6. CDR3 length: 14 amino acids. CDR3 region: CSVSTSGSTDTQYF. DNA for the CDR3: TGCAGCGTGAGTACTAGCGGGTCCACAGATACGCAGTATTTT.

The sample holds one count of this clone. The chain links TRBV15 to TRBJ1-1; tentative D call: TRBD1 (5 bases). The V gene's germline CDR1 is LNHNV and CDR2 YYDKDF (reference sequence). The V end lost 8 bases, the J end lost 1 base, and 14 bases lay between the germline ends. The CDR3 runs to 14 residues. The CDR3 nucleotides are TGTGCCACCCAAAAAGACAGCTCGAACACTGAAGCTTTCTTT. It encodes CATQKDSSNTEAFF.

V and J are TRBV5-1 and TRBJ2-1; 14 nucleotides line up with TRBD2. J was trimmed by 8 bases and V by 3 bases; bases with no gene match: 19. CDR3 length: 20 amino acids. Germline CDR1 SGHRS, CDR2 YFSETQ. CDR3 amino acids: CASSSTRLAGGPGPSDEQFF. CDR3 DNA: TGCGCCAGCAGCTCGACGCGACTAGCGGGAGGGCCTGGGCCCTCTGATGAGCAGTTCTTC. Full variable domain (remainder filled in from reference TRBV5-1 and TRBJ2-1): KAGVTQTPRYLIKTRGQQVTLSCSPISGHRSVSWYQQTPGQGLQFLFEYFSETQRNKGNFPGRFSGRQFSNSRSEMNVSTLELGDSALYLCASSSTRLAGGPGPSDEQFFGPGTRLTVL.

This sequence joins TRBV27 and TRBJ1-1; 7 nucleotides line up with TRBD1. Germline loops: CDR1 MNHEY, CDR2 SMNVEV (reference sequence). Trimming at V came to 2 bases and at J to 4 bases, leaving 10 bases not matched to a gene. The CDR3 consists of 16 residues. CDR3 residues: CASSLQGGGRGTEAFF. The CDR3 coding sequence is TGTGCCAGCAGTTTACAAGGGGGCGGAAGAGGCACTGAAGCTTTCTTT.

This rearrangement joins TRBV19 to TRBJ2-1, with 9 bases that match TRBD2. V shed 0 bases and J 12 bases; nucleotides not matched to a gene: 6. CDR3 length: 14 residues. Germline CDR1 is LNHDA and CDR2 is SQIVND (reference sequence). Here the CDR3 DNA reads TGTGCCAGTAGTATAGATCAGGAAGCGGGAGGGCAGTTCTTC. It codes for CASSIDQEAGGQFF.

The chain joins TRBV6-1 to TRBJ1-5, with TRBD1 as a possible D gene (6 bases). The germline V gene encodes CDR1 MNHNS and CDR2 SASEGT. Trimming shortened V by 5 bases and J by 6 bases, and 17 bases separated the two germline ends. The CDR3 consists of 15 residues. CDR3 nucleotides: TGTGCCAGCAGTACCTCGGGGGGAGGGGGTCAGCCCCAGCATTTT. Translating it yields CASSTSGGGGQPQHF.

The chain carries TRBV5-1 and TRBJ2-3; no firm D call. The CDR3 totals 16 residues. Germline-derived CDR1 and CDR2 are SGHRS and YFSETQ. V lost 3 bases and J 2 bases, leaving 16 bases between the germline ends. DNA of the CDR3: TGCGCCAGCAGCTCTGCCTCAGGCTTGTCCACAGATACGCAGTATTTT. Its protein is CASSSASGLSTDTQYF. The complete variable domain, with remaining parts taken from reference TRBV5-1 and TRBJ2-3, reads KAGVTQTPRYLIKTRGQQVTLSCSPISGHRSVSWYQQTPGQGLQFLFEYFSETQRNKGNFPGRFSGRQFSNSRSEMNVSTLELGDSALYLCASSSASGLSTDTQYFGPGTRLTVL.

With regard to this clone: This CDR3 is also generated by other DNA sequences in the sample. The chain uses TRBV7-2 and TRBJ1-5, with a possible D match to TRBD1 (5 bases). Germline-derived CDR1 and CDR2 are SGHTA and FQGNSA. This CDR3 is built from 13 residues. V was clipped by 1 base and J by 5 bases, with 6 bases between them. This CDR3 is CASSLVQDQPQHF. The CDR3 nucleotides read TGTGCCAGCAGCTTAGTACAGGATCAGCCCCAGCATTTT. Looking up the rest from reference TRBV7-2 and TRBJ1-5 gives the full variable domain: GAGVSQSPSNKVTEKGKDVELRCDPISGHTALYWYRQSLGQGLEFLIYFQGNSAPDKSGLPSDRFSAERTGGSVSTLTIQRTQQEDSAVYLCASSLVQDQPQHFGDGTRLSIL.

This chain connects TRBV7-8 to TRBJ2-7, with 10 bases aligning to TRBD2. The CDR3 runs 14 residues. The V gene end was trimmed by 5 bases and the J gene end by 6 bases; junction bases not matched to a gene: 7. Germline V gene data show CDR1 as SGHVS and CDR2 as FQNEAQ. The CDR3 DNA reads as TGTGCCAGCAGCACAGGGGGGACTAGCGTCGAGCAGTACTTC. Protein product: CASSTGGTSVEQYF.

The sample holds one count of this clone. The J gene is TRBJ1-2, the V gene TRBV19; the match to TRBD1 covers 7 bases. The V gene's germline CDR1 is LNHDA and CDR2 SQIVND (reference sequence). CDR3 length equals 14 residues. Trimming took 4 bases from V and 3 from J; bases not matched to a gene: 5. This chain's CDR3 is CASSTRDSYYGYTF. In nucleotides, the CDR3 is TGTGCCAGTAGTACCAGGGACAGCTACTATGGCTACACCTTC. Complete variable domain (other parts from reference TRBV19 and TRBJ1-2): DGGITQSPKYLFRKEGQNVTLSCEQNLNHDAMYWYRQDPGQGLRLIYYSQIVNDFQKGDIAEGYSVSREKKESFPLTVTSAQKNPTAFYLCASSTRDSYYGYTFGSGTRLTVV.

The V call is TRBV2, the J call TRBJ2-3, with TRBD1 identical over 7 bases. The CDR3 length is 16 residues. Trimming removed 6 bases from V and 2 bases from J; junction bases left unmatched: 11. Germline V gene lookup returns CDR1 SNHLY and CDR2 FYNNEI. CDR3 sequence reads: CASRRPGQRITDTQYF. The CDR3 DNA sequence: TGTGCCAGCAGAAGACCGGGACAGAGAATCACAGATACGCAGTATTTT.

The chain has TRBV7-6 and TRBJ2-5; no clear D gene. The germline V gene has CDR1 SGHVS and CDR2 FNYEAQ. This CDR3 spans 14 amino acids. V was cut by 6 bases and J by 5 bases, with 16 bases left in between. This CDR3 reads CASRRPDRLETQYF. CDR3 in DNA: TGTGCCAGCAGGCGTCCGGATAGGTTGGAGACCCAGTACTTC.

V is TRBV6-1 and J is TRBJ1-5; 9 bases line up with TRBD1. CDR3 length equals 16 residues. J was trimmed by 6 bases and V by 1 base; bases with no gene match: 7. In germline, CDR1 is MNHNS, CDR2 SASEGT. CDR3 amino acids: CASSEGLEDRGQPQHF. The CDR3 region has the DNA TGTGCCAGCAGTGAAGGGTTGGAGGACAGGGGTCAGCCCCAGCATTTT.

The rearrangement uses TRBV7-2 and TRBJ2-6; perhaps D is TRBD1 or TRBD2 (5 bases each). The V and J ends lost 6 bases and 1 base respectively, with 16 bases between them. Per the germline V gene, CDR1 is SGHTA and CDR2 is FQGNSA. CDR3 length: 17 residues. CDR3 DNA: TGTGCCAGCAGTTCACGGGGCCGGCCTTCTGGGGCCAACGTCCTGACTTTC. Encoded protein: CASSSRGRPSGANVLTF.

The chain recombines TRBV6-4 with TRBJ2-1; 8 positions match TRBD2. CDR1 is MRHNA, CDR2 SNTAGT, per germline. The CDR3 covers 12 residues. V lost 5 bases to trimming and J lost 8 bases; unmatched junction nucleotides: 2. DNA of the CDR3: TGTGCCAGCAGTCGGGGGGGGGATGAGCAGTTCTTC. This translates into CASSRGGDEQFF.

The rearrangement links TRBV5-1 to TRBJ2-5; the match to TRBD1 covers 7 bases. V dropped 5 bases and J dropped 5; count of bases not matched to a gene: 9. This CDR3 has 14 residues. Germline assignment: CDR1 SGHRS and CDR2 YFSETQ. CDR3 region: CASSSFTGEETQYF. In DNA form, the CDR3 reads TGCGCCAGCAGTTCTTTTACAGGGGAGGAGACCCAGTACTTC.

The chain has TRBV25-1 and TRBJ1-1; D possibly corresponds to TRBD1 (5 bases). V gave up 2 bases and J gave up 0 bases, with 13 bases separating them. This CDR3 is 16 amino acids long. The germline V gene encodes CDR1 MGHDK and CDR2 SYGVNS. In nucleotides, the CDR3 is TGTGCCAGCAGTGAAAGAGGGCGGGGACTGAACACTGAAGCTTTCTTT. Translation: CASSERGRGLNTEAFF.

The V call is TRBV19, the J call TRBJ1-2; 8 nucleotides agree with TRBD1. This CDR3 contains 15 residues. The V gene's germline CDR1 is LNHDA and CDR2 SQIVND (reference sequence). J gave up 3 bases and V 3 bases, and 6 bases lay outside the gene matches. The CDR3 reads CASSIGQGGYYGYTF. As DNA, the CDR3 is TGTGCCAGTAGTATCGGACAGGGAGGTTACTATGGCTACACCTTC.

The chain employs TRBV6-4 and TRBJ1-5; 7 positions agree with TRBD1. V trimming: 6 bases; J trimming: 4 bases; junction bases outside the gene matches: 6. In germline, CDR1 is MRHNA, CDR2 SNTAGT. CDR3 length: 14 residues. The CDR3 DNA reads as TGTGCCAGCAGAGAGGGGGCAGGGAATCAGCCCCAGCATTTT. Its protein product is CASREGAGNQPQHF.

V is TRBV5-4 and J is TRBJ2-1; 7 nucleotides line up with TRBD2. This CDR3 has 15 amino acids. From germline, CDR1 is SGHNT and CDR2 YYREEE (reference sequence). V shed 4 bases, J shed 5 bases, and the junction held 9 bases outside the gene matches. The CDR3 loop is CASSRKRDYDNEQFF. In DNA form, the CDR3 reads TGTGCCAGCAGCCGAAAACGGGACTATGACAATGAGCAGTTCTTC. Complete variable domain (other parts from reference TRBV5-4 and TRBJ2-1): ETGVTQSPTHLIKTRGQQVTLRCSSQSGHNTVSWYQQALGQGPQFIFQYYREEENGRGNFPPRFSGLQFPNYSSELNVNALELDDSALYLCASSRKRDYDNEQFFGPGTRLTVL.

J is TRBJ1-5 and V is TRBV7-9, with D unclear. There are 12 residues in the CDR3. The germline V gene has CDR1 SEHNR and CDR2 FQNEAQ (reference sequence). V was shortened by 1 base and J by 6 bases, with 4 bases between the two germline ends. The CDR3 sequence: CASSLGAQPQHF. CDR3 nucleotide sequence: TGTGCCAGCAGCTTAGGGGCTCAGCCCCAGCATTTT.

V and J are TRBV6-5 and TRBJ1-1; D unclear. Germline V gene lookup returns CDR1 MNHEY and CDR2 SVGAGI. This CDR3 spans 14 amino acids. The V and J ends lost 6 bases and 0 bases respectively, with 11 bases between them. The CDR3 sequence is CASRPIPMNTEAFF. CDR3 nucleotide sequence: TGTGCCAGCAGGCCCATTCCCATGAACACTGAAGCTTTCTTT.

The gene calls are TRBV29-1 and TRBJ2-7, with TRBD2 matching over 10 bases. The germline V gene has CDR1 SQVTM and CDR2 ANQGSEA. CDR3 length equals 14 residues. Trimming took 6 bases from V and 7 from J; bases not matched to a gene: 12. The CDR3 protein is CSVGSSGRTGEQYF. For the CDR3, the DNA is TGCAGCGTGGGTTCTAGCGGGAGAACGGGAGAGCAGTACTTC.

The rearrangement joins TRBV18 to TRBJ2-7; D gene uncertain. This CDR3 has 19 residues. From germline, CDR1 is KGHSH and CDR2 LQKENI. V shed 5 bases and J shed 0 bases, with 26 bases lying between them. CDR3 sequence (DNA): TGTGCCAGCTCAAACAAGAGTTGGTTAATAGGGCCCAACTCCTACGAGCAGTACTTC. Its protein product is CASSNKSWLIGPNSYEQYF.

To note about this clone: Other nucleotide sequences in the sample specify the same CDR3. CDR3 sequence reads: CASSHRGNTGELFF. The CDR3 DNA reads as TGCGCCAGCAGCCACCGGGGGAACACCGGGGAGCTGTTTTTT. The chain joins TRBV5-1 to TRBJ2-2; D is possibly TRBD2 (5 bases). The CDR3 runs 14 residues. The V end lost 4 bases, the J end lost 1 base, and 8 bases lay between the germline ends. Germline V gene sequence: CDR1 SGHRS, CDR2 YFSETQ.

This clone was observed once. CDR3 in amino acids: CASSQEGTEPSNQPQHF. As DNA, the CDR3 is TGTGCCAGCAGCCAAGAAGGGACGGAGCCTAGCAATCAGCCCCAGCATTTT. This rearrangement joins TRBV4-2 to TRBJ1-5, with D perhaps TRBD1 (5 bases). The germline V gene has CDR1 LGHNA and CDR2 YNFKEQ. V was cut by 0 bases and J by 0 bases, with 12 bases left in between. The CDR3 has 17 amino acids.